The T cell receptor beta chain described here comes from a study of blood T cell repertoires in COVID-19. Study context: The origin of the acute and convalescent COVID-19 samples was the United States, Italy and Spain. PBMCs, B-cell-depleted T cells, or T cells were the source of the cDNA or gDNA that made up the material.

Original methodology: Researchers report that nucleated cell counts were estimated from reference gene primer amplification. Assay: immunoSEQ multiplex PCR; the TCRdb copy retains only in-frame clones and omits some. V and J calls and clone size are as listed in that table; D and trimming were resolved from the DNA. The table includes around 400,000 clones, around 87% detected once. In Seattle, patients joined the study during active infection and were tracked longitudinally. This CDR3 region has 17 residues. V lost 0 bases to trimming and J lost 1 base; unmatched junction nucleotides: 9. Per germline, CDR1 SGHKS and CDR2 YYEKEE (reference sequence).

This TCR came from a woman aged 60 to 75 with COVID-19, enrolled during active disease. This chain uses TRBV5-5 with TRBJ2-7, with 8 bases identical to TRBD1. The sample was peripheral blood. The CDR3 loop is CASSLGRDRRPSYEQYF. CDR3 DNA sequence: TGTGCCAGCAGCTTGGGAAGGGACAGGAGGCCATCCTACGAGCAGTACTTC.